These 5 T cell receptor beta chains originate from one sample sequenced in a study of metastatic and nonmetastatic thyroid tumors. TCRdb re-analyzed the PCR reads using MiXCR. Among 50,000 to 70,000 clones, 4% to 4.5% were seen once, and the ten largest hold about a fifth. No treatment had been given to any patient before thyroid surgery. Sequenced sample: blood. The receptor source for this set is a female donor with papillary thyroid cancer or a benign thyroid nodule (not recorded which). Some clones in this sample may be carry-over from other donors' samples.

There are many counts of this clone. The chain has TRBV2 and TRBJ1-2; TRBD1 might be the D (5 bases). The germline V gene encodes CDR1 SNHLY and CDR2 FYNNEI. V was trimmed by 4 bases and J by 3 bases, leaving 21 bases between them. The CDR3 is made up of 17 amino acids. In DNA, the CDR3 is TGTGCCAGCAGTGCTACCCATTTGGGGCCCAACTACTATGGCTACACCTTC. It is translated as CASSATHLGPNYYGYTF.

This clone was counted a few times. J is TRBJ2-7 and V is TRBV27, with a weak D call TRBD1 (6 bases). The CDR3 is made up of 14 amino acids. Trimming removed 5 bases from V and 5 bases from J, with 16 bases in between. The germline V gene encodes CDR1 MNHEY and CDR2 SMNVEV (reference sequence). The DNA for the CDR3 is TGTGCCAGCAGTCGACGCTCACAGGGAAACGAGCAGTACGTC. This codes for CASSRRSQGNEQYV.

About this clone: A read error may explain this, as a much larger clone is one base away. Other nucleotide sequences in the sample specify the same CDR3. V gene TRBV14 combines with J gene TRBJ1-6; D not certain. CDR3 size: 14 residues. CDR1 is SGHDN and CDR2 is FVKESK in the germline V gene. CDR3 protein: CASSQEYRNSPLHF. The CDR3, as DNA: TGTGCCAGCAGCCAAGAGTATCGGAATTCACCACTCCACTTT.

This clone was observed many times. The rearrangement links TRBV19 to TRBJ2-2; TRBD2 aligns across 8 bases. The CDR3 has 15 amino acids. CDR1 and CDR2 from the germline V gene are LNHDA and SQIVND (reference sequence). V lost 7 bases to trimming and J lost 0 bases; unmatched junction nucleotides: 4. The CDR3 is CASILSGTNTGELFF. The CDR3 coding sequence is TGTGCCAGTATCCTTAGCGGGACGAACACCGGGGAGCTGTTTTTT.

Worth noting for this clone: A read error may explain this, as a much larger clone is one base away. V and J are TRBV20-1 and TRBJ2-4; 13 positions match TRBD2. The junction had 5 bases not matched to a gene; V was cut back by 7 bases and J by 11 bases. The CDR3 totals 12 residues. In germline, CDR1 is DFQATT, CDR2 SNEGSKA (reference sequence). CDR3 in amino acids: CSDKGLAGVQYF. The CDR3 DNA reads TGCAGTGACAAAGGACTAGCGGGAGTTCAGTACTTC.